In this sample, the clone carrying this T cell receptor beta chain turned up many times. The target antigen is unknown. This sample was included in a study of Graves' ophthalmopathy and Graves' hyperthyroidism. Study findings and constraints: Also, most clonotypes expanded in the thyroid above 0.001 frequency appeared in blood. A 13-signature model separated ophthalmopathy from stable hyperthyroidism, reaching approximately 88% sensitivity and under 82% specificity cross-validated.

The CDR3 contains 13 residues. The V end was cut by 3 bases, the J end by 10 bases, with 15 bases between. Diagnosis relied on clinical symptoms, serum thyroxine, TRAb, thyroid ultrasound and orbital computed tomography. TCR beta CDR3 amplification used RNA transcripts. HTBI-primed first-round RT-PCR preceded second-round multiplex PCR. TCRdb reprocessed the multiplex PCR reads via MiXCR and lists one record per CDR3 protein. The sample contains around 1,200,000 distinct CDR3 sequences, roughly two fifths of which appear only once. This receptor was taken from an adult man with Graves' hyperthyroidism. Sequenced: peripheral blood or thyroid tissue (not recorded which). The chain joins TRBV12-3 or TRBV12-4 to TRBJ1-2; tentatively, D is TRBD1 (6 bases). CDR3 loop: CASSFTGMMVYTF. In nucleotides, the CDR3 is TGTGCCAGCAGTTTCACAGGGATGATGGTCTACACCTTC.